One T cell receptor beta chain is described in this entry. What antigen it recognizes has not been identified. Base qualities are not recorded, but no much larger clone differs from it by a single base. The sample's time point label, in plain terms: cells obtained before transplantation from donor or recipient. CD3+CD4+ and CD3+CD8+ populations were FACS-sorted from unstimulated pre-transplant donor and recipient cells taken from spleen or lymph nodes. The data belong to a study of graft-versus-host responses after intestinal transplantation (dated by TCRdb to the early 2020s). As for the study more broadly: Multivisceral, liver-intestinal, or isolated intestinal transplants were received by the recipients. All recipients received anti-thymocyte globulin induction followed by maintenance tacrolimus and steroids for roughly 3 years. Bulk TCR-beta CDR3 sequencing was used to track graft-versus-host and host-versus-graft alloreactive T cell clones in the graft, circulation and bone marrow after intestinal transplantation. Alloreactive clones were identified by sequencing pre-transplant mixed lymphocyte reaction products and comparing them with unstimulated pre-transplant donor and recipient T cells. Of the approximately 24 intestinal transplant recipients enrolled in the cohort, one of whom was a retransplant, 3 patients without pretransplant specimens were excluded. A peak of at least 4% donor T cells among recipient peripheral blood mononuclear cells was the definition used for donor T cell macrochimerism. Samples from a few later patients were sequenced in-house on an Illumina MiSeq with MiXCR processing rather than by the commercial service. On the study overall, not on this receptor specifically: Early after transplant, declines in HvG clones were associated with peak levels of circulating GvH clones. GvH clones turned up in recipient bone marrow, with some appearing earlier in ileal mucosa or blood, a pattern consistent with an intestinal mucosal origin. The conclusions were limited by the relatively low number and heterogeneity of the intestinal transplant patients. In patients with donor T cell macrochimerism, the allografts had high GvH to HvG T cell clonal ratios.

The germline ends are 10 bases apart after V is trimmed by 2 bases and J by 0 bases. From a lookup of the germline V gene (reference sequence), CDR1 and CDR2 are LNHDA and SQIVND. Taken from cysteine to phenylalanine, the CDR3 has 15 residues. The sequence is cut down to CDR3 DNA, 45 bases in frame from base 1. Library construction relied on the immunoSEQ multiplex PCR assay. For most patients, genomic DNA was isolated with the Qiagen DNeasy Blood and Tissue Kit and sent frozen to Adaptive Biotechnologies for TCR sequencing. Adaptive Biotechnologies carried out high-throughput TCR-beta CDR3 sequencing of genomic DNA for most patients. The source study handled its data this way. Adaptive's ImmunoSEQ software was the source of the TCR sequencing data for 18 patients, while a few other patients were processed with MiXCR and VDJtools. To correct CD4 versus CD8 sorting errors, any sequence found in both subsets at a frequency ratio below 5:1 was removed. CDR3 nucleotide sequences shared between donor and recipient were removed because the origin of such sequences could not be assigned. To be classed as alloreactive, a clone needed at least 2-fold expansion over unstimulated cells and a minimum CFSE-low frequency of 0.002% (template counts) or 0.001% (read counts). A clone was considered mappable if detected in the sequenced pre-transplant spleen, lymph node, or MLR CFSE-low populations of the donor or recipient. The cumulative frequency of alloreactive clones was calculated as a percentage of all sequences, weighted by copy number. The table comes from immuneACCESS by way of TCRdb, which keeps in-frame sequences with V and J called. Part of the clones is missing from these tables; in studies checked, under half for an unresolved V gene and the rest for unknown reasons. V and J calls and clone size are as listed in that table; D and trimming were resolved from the DNA. The sample yields some 83,000 clones; roughly 89% were counted once. In total, the top ten clones hold 0.1% of the sample.

This receptor was obtained from a human donor who received an intestinal transplant. This specimen was unstimulated CD4+ T cells sorted from spleen or lymph node cells, taken before intestinal transplant. The chain employs TRBV19 and TRBJ1-2, with a weak D call of TRBD1 (6 bases match). The sequenced DNA: TGTGCCAGTAGTATAAGGACAGATTCTAACTATGGCTACACCTTC. The translation is CASSIRTDSNYGYTF.